This TCR beta chain was identified in a study of T cell repertoires in cytomegalovirus infection. One entry per CDR3 protein results from TCRdb running MiXCR on the reads. In the table there are about 830,000 distinct CDR3 sequences, about 30% of which are singletons. As regards this clonotype: The antigen remains unidentified.

Trimming took off 4 bases at V and 3 bases at J, with 9 bases between the two ends. CDR3 length: 13 residues. The germline CDR1 and CDR2 sequences are LGHNA and YNFKEQ. The rearrangement links TRBV4-2 to TRBJ1-2; D unclear. The source of this sequence is a human donor in good health (CMV status not recorded). Some clones in this sample may be carry-over from other donors' samples. The sample in question was cultured CD8+ T cells from PBMCs, obtained from culture after CMV antigen stimulation. In nucleotides, the CDR3 is TGTGCCAGCAGCCCTGGAGCTGACTATGGCTACACCTTC. It specifies CASSPGADYGYTF.